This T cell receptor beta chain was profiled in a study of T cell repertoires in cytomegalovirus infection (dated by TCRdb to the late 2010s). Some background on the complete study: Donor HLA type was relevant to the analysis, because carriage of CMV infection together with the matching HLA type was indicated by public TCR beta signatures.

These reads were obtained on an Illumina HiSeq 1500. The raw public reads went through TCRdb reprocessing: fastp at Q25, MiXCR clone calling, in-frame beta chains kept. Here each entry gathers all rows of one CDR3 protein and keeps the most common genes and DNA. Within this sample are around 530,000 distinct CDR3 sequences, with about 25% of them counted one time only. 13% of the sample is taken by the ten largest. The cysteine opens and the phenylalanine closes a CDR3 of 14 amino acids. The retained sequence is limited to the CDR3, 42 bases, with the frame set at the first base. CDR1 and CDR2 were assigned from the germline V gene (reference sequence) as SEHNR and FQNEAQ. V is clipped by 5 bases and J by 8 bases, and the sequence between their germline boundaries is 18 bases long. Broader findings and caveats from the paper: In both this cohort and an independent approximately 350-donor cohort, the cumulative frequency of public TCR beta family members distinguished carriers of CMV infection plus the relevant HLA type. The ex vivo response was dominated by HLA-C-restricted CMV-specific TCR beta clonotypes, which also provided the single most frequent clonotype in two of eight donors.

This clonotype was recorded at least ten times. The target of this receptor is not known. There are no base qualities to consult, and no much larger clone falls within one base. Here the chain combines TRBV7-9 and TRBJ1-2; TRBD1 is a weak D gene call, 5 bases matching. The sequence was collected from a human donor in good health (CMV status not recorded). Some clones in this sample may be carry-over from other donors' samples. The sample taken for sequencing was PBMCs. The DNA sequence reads TGTGCCAGCAGCCCTATGGGACCGTCCCCAGGCTACACCTTC. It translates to CASSPMGPSPGYTF.